This TCR beta chain was retrieved from a study of blood T cell repertoires in COVID-19. In the study overall: The study drew acute and convalescent COVID-19 samples from the United States, Italy and Spain. PBMCs, B-cell-depleted T cells, or T cells provided the cDNA or gDNA that made up the material.

Per the original data handling: Estimation of nucleated cell counts was performed using reference gene primer amplification. Libraries were prepared by immunoSEQ multiplex PCR; TCRdb keeps only in-frame clonotypes and omits some of them. V, J and clone size are those of that table, while D and trimming were read from the DNA. The sample lists some 70,000 clones; around 87% were seen once. This clone was found a few times. This CDR3 is 12 amino acids long. Trimming stripped 4 bases from V and 6 bases from J, with 9 bases between. Looked up from germline, CDR1 is SGHVS and CDR2 is FQNEAQ. The sequencing input was peripheral blood. The chain recombines TRBV7-8 with TRBJ1-2; D gene unclear. This TCR derives from a man aged 50-60 years with active COVID-19. The CDR3 DNA sequence: TGTGCCAGCAGCTCCCGCCGCGATGGCTACACCTTC. It specifies CASSSRRDGYTF.